The rows below give T cell receptor beta chains drawn from one sample of a study of T cells after yellow fever vaccination. TCRdb itself ran the 5' RACE reads through MiXCR, one entry per CDR3 protein. The profile shows roughly 260,000 distinct CDR3 sequences, around 13% of them singletons. Sequencing was performed on CD4+ T cells sorted from PBMCs, taken 45 days after the yellow fever booster vaccination. The receptors originated from a man aged 25 to 45 who received the YFV17D yellow fever vaccine. CDR3s include the opening cysteine and the closing phenylalanine or tryptophan. The order of the fields is CDR3 protein, CDR3 DNA, D gene, J gene, CDR3 length, V gene, clone size. D genes are given only for firm matches. Not all rows give a size; the values are once, few, many and, for expanded clones, a class.

CDR3aa: CASSPDGLAGEEAFF
CDR3nt: TGCGCCAGCAGCCCGGATGGGCTGGCGGGGGAAGAAGCTTTCTTT
d_gene: NA
j_gene: TRBJ1-1
len: 15
v_gene: TRBV5-1
abundance: NA

CDR3aa: CASSLERDETQYF
CDR3nt: TGTGCCAGCAGCTTAGAGAGGGACGAGACCCAGTACTTC
d_gene: NA
j_gene: TRBJ2-5
len: 13
v_gene: TRBV11-3
abundance: few

CDR3aa: CASSLEGEVQPQHF
CDR3nt: TGTGCCAGCAGTTTAGAGGGGGAGGTTCAGCCCCAGCATTTT
d_gene: NA
j_gene: TRBJ1-5
len: 14
v_gene: TRBV12-3/TRBV12-4
abundance: NA

CDR3aa: CSVSGQPPETQYF
CDR3nt: TGCAGCGTTTCAGGCCAGCCCCCAGAGACCCAGTACTTC
d_gene: NA
j_gene: TRBJ2-5
len: 13
v_gene: TRBV29-1
abundance: few

CDR3aa: CASSSRGNRETQYF
CDR3nt: TGTGCCAGCAGCTCGCGAGGGAATCGAGAGACCCAGTACTTC
d_gene: NA
j_gene: TRBJ2-5
len: 14
v_gene: TRBV14
abundance: NA

CDR3aa: CSARSSRSYEQYF
CDR3nt: TGCAGTGCTAGGTCATCCCGGAGCTACGAGCAGTACTTC
d_gene: NA
j_gene: TRBJ2-7
len: 13
v_gene: TRBV20-1
abundance: NA

CDR3aa: CASSLFAGRDYGYTF
CDR3nt: TGTGCCAGCAGTTTATTTGCAGGGAGGGACTATGGCTACACCTTC
d_gene: NA
j_gene: TRBJ1-2
len: 15
v_gene: TRBV27
abundance: NA

CDR3aa: CASSRSGRSSYEQYF
CDR3nt: TGTGCCAGCAGTCGTAGCGGGCGGAGCTCCTACGAGCAGTACTTC
d_gene: TRBD2
j_gene: TRBJ2-7
len: 15
v_gene: TRBV12-3/TRBV12-4
abundance: NA

CDR3aa: CASSPGGEKLFF
CDR3nt: TGTGCCAGCAGCCCCGGAGGGGAAAAACTGTTTTTT
d_gene: NA
j_gene: TRBJ1-4
len: 12
v_gene: TRBV7-2
abundance: few

CDR3aa: CSARPGQGVGGYTF
CDR3nt: TGCAGTGCTAGACCGGGACAGGGAGTCGGTGGCTACACCTTC
d_gene: TRBD1
j_gene: TRBJ1-2
len: 14
v_gene: TRBV20-1
abundance: NA

CDR3aa: CASSQTLRETQYF
CDR3nt: TGTGCCAGCAGCCAGACACTTCGGGAGACCCAGTACTTC
d_gene: NA
j_gene: TRBJ2-5
len: 13
v_gene: TRBV12-3/TRBV12-4
abundance: few

CDR3aa: CASSSGQGAGEQYF
CDR3nt: TGTGCCAGCAGTTCGGGACAGGGGGCAGGCGAGCAGTACTTC
d_gene: TRBD1
j_gene: TRBJ2-7
len: 14
v_gene: TRBV12-3/TRBV12-4
abundance: NA

CDR3aa: CSVTGTHQETQYF
CDR3nt: TGCAGCGTAACCGGGACGCATCAAGAGACCCAGTACTTC
d_gene: NA
j_gene: TRBJ2-5
len: 13
v_gene: TRBV29-1
abundance: once

CDR3aa: CASSSGLNSHEQFF
CDR3nt: TGTGCCAGCAGCTCGGGACTCAATTCTCATGAGCAGTTCTTC
d_gene: NA
j_gene: TRBJ2-1
len: 14
v_gene: TRBV7-2
abundance: NA

CDR3aa: CASSEWAGTATDTQYF
CDR3nt: TGTGCCAGCAGTGAATGGGCGGGGACAGCCACAGATACGCAGTATTTT
d_gene: NA
j_gene: TRBJ2-3
len: 16
v_gene: TRBV6-1
abundance: NA

CDR3aa: CASSLSHEQYF
CDR3nt: TGTGCCAGCAGCTTATCCCACGAGCAGTACTTC
d_gene: NA
j_gene: TRBJ2-7
len: 11
v_gene: TRBV7-3
abundance: many

CDR3aa: CASSVAGTSVNTRELFF
CDR3nt: TGTGCCAGCAGCGTAGCGGGGACTAGCGTTAACACCCGGGAGCTGTTTTTT
d_gene: TRBD2
j_gene: TRBJ2-2
len: 17
v_gene: TRBV9
abundance: NA

CDR3aa: CASSPGGISYNEQFF
CDR3nt: TGTGCCAGCAGCCCAGGGGGCATATCCTACAATGAGCAGTTCTTC
d_gene: TRBD1
j_gene: TRBJ2-1
len: 15
v_gene: TRBV7-6
abundance: many

CDR3aa: CASNYAGLAAYNEQFF
CDR3nt: TGTGCCAGCAACTATGCGGGGCTAGCGGCCTACAATGAGCAGTTCTTC
d_gene: TRBD2
j_gene: TRBJ2-1
len: 16
v_gene: TRBV7-6
abundance: few

CDR3aa: CASGRDRHNEQFF
CDR3nt: TGCGCCAGCGGCCGGGACCGACACAATGAGCAGTTCTTC
d_gene: NA
j_gene: TRBJ2-1
len: 13
v_gene: TRBV5-1
abundance: many

CDR3aa: CASSLGGAKNIQYF
CDR3nt: TGCGCCAGCAGCTTGGGGGGAGCCAAAAACATTCAGTACTTC
d_gene: NA
j_gene: TRBJ2-4
len: 14
v_gene: TRBV5-1
abundance: NA

CDR3aa: CASSLEIGRRLAGLTDTQYF
CDR3nt: TGTGCCAGCAGCTTAGAGATCGGGAGGCGACTAGCGGGATTAACAGATACGCAGTATTTT
d_gene: TRBD2
j_gene: TRBJ2-3
len: 20
v_gene: TRBV11-2
abundance: NA

CDR3aa: CASRGGSSYNEQFF
CDR3nt: TGTGCCAGCAGAGGAGGTAGCTCCTACAATGAGCAGTTCTTC
d_gene: NA
j_gene: TRBJ2-1
len: 14
v_gene: TRBV7-2
abundance: many

CDR3aa: CASSESRRETQYF
CDR3nt: TGCGCCAGCAGTGAGTCAAGGCGGGAGACCCAGTACTTC
d_gene: NA
j_gene: TRBJ2-5
len: 13
v_gene: TRBV10-1
abundance: NA

CDR3aa: CASSLGDRVNEQYF
CDR3nt: TGCGCCAGCAGCTTGGGGGACAGGGTCAACGAGCAGTACTTC
d_gene: TRBD1
j_gene: TRBJ2-7
len: 14
v_gene: TRBV5-1
abundance: many

CDR3aa: CASSIGRAGSDTGELFF
CDR3nt: TGTGCCAGTAGTATTGGCCGGGCGGGGTCGGACACCGGGGAGCTGTTTTTT
d_gene: NA
j_gene: TRBJ2-2
len: 17
v_gene: TRBV19
abundance: NA

CDR3aa: CASSQDRGRETQYF
CDR3nt: TGTGCCAGCAGTCAAGACAGGGGGCGAGAGACCCAGTACTTC
d_gene: TRBD1
j_gene: TRBJ2-5
len: 14
v_gene: TRBV7-2
abundance: many

CDR3aa: CSASHRSTDTQYF
CDR3nt: TGCAGTGCTAGCCACAGGAGCACAGATACGCAGTATTTT
d_gene: NA
j_gene: TRBJ2-3
len: 13
v_gene: TRBV20-1
abundance: NA

CDR3aa: CASSYPGPSAETQYF
CDR3nt: TGCGCCAGCAGTTACCCCGGCCCAAGCGCAGAGACCCAGTACTTC
d_gene: NA
j_gene: TRBJ2-5
len: 15
v_gene: TRBV5-1
abundance: NA

CDR3aa: CASSLVPGDTGELFF
CDR3nt: TGCGCCAGCAGCTTGGTACCCGGCGACACCGGGGAGCTGTTTTTT
d_gene: NA
j_gene: TRBJ2-2
len: 15
v_gene: TRBV5-1
abundance: few

CDR3aa: CSARPSGSNSYEQYF
CDR3nt: TGCAGTGCTAGGCCCAGCGGCTCAAACTCCTACGAGCAGTACTTC
d_gene: NA
j_gene: TRBJ2-7
len: 15
v_gene: TRBV20-1
abundance: few

CDR3aa: CATQGDIINEQFF
CDR3nt: TGTGCCACCCAGGGAGACATAATCAATGAGCAGTTCTTC
d_gene: NA
j_gene: TRBJ2-1
len: 13
v_gene: TRBV10-3
abundance: many

CDR3aa: CSARDAGVSTYEQYF
CDR3nt: TGCAGTGCTAGAGATGCTGGGGTTTCAACCTACGAGCAGTACTTC
d_gene: NA
j_gene: TRBJ2-7
len: 15
v_gene: TRBV20-1
abundance: few

CDR3aa: CSARSSGESDTQYF
CDR3nt: TGCAGTGCTAGGTCGTCGGGGGAGTCAGATACGCAGTATTTT
d_gene: NA
j_gene: TRBJ2-3
len: 14
v_gene: TRBV20-1
abundance: few

CDR3aa: CATSGGSTLEQFF
CDR3nt: TGTGCCACCAGTGGCGGGTCGACGCTTGAGCAGTTCTTC
d_gene: NA
j_gene: TRBJ2-1
len: 13
v_gene: TRBV24-1
abundance: few

CDR3aa: CSLGSGLIQETQYF
CDR3nt: TGCAGTCTAGGTAGCGGGCTGATCCAAGAGACCCAGTACTTC
d_gene: TRBD2
j_gene: TRBJ2-5
len: 14
v_gene: TRBV20-1
abundance: few

CDR3aa: CSAELAGVPDTQYF
CDR3nt: TGCAGTGCAGAACTAGCGGGAGTGCCAGATACGCAGTATTTT
d_gene: TRBD2
j_gene: TRBJ2-3
len: 14
v_gene: TRBV20-1
abundance: few

CDR3aa: CASYRPEGGSYNEQFF
CDR3nt: TGTGCCAGCTATAGACCAGAGGGAGGCTCCTACAATGAGCAGTTCTTC
d_gene: NA
j_gene: TRBJ2-1
len: 16
v_gene: TRBV5-6
abundance: NA

CDR3aa: CSASGGPGPTDTQYF
CDR3nt: TGCAGTGCTAGCGGGGGGCCGGGTCCCACAGATACGCAGTATTTT
d_gene: NA
j_gene: TRBJ2-3
len: 15
v_gene: TRBV20-1
abundance: few

CDR3aa: CASRFRVNTGELFF
CDR3nt: TGCGCCAGCAGGTTCCGGGTGAACACCGGGGAGCTGTTTTTT
d_gene: NA
j_gene: TRBJ2-2
len: 14
v_gene: TRBV5-1
abundance: many

CDR3aa: CSVSGSRKETQYF
CDR3nt: TGCAGCGTTAGCGGGAGTAGAAAGGAGACCCAGTACTTC
d_gene: TRBD2
j_gene: TRBJ2-5
len: 13
v_gene: TRBV29-1
abundance: few

CDR3aa: CASSAPSGVGPYEQYF
CDR3nt: TGTGCCAGCAGCGCGCCCTCGGGGGTTGGACCCTACGAGCAGTACTTC
d_gene: NA
j_gene: TRBJ2-7
len: 16
v_gene: TRBV7-2
abundance: few

CDR3aa: CSTGGGGGETQYF
CDR3nt: TGCAGCACTGGTGGGGGGGGGGGAGAGACCCAGTACTTC
d_gene: TRBD2
j_gene: TRBJ2-5
len: 13
v_gene: TRBV29-1
abundance: few

CDR3aa: CASSLGGGLVGYNEQFF
CDR3nt: TGTGCCAGCAGCTTAGGGGGAGGACTAGTCGGGTACAATGAGCAGTTCTTC
d_gene: TRBD2
j_gene: TRBJ2-1
len: 17
v_gene: TRBV7-9
abundance: NA

CDR3aa: CASRIAGEGPGWNIQYF
CDR3nt: TGTGCCAGCAGGATAGCGGGAGAAGGCCCAGGTTGGAACATTCAGTACTTC
d_gene: TRBD2
j_gene: TRBJ2-4
len: 17
v_gene: TRBV6-1
abundance: NA

CDR3aa: CASSTTGTVYEQYF
CDR3nt: TGTGCCAGTAGTACTACCGGGACTGTCTACGAGCAGTACTTC
d_gene: NA
j_gene: TRBJ2-7
len: 14
v_gene: TRBV19
abundance: once

CDR3aa: CASRTGGSGRNEQFF
CDR3nt: TGTGCCAGCAGAACCGGGGGTAGCGGGAGAAATGAGCAGTTCTTC
d_gene: TRBD2
j_gene: TRBJ2-1
len: 15
v_gene: TRBV6-2/TRBV6-3
abundance: few

CDR3aa: CASSPYIRQGQGYNEQFF
CDR3nt: TGTGCCAGCAGCCCCTATATAAGACAGGGTCAGGGGTACAATGAGCAGTTCTTC
d_gene: TRBD1
j_gene: TRBJ2-1
len: 18
v_gene: TRBV4-2
abundance: NA

CDR3aa: CASSHGPGELFF
CDR3nt: TGTGCCAGCAGCCATGGCCCCGGGGAGCTGTTTTTT
d_gene: NA
j_gene: TRBJ2-2
len: 12
v_gene: TRBV6-4
abundance: few

CDR3aa: CASSLRGGRLQETQYF
CDR3nt: TGTGCCAGCAGCTTAAGGGGGGGACGGTTGCAAGAGACCCAGTACTTC
d_gene: TRBD2
j_gene: TRBJ2-5
len: 16
v_gene: TRBV7-3
abundance: once

CDR3aa: CASSPGWETQYF
CDR3nt: TGTGCCAGCAGCCCAGGGTGGGAGACCCAGTACTTC
d_gene: NA
j_gene: TRBJ2-5
len: 12
v_gene: TRBV6-5
abundance: NA

CDR3aa: CASSVAGSTTQYF
CDR3nt: TGTGCCAGCAGTGTAGCGGGCTCGACTACCCAGTACTTC
d_gene: NA
j_gene: TRBJ2-5
len: 13
v_gene: TRBV21-1
abundance: few

CDR3aa: CASSRGRQGLLYEQYF
CDR3nt: TGTGCCAGCTCACGGGGAAGACAGGGCCTCCTCTACGAGCAGTACTTC
d_gene: TRBD1
j_gene: TRBJ2-7
len: 16
v_gene: TRBV18
abundance: NA

CDR3aa: CASFSGLSYNEQFF
CDR3nt: TGTGCCAGCTTTTCGGGGCTATCCTACAATGAGCAGTTCTTC
d_gene: NA
j_gene: TRBJ2-1
len: 14
v_gene: TRBV28
abundance: NA

CDR3aa: CASSLRGHEQYF
CDR3nt: TGTGCCAGCAGCTTGCGGGGCCACGAGCAGTACTTC
d_gene: NA
j_gene: TRBJ2-7
len: 12
v_gene: TRBV5-6
abundance: many

CDR3aa: CASSPGTGVDTQYF
CDR3nt: TGTGCCAGCAGCCCCGGGACAGGAGTAGATACGCAGTATTTT
d_gene: TRBD1
j_gene: TRBJ2-3
len: 14
v_gene: TRBV7-9
abundance: NA

CDR3aa: CASSLDDRKYF
CDR3nt: TGCGCCAGCAGCTTGGATGACCGCAAGTACTTC
d_gene: NA
j_gene: TRBJ2-4
len: 11
v_gene: TRBV5-1
abundance: NA

CDR3aa: CSAPSLGGGTDTQYF
CDR3nt: TGCAGTGCCCCCTCCCTTGGTGGGGGCACAGATACGCAGTATTTT
d_gene: NA
j_gene: TRBJ2-3
len: 15
v_gene: TRBV20-1
abundance: NA

CDR3aa: CSATTGTYEQYF
CDR3nt: TGCAGTGCTACGACAGGCACCTACGAGCAGTACTTC
d_gene: NA
j_gene: TRBJ2-7
len: 12
v_gene: TRBV20-1
abundance: many

CDR3aa: CASSKLAGYNEQFF
CDR3nt: TGTGCCAGCAGTAAACTAGCGGGCTACAATGAGCAGTTCTTC
d_gene: TRBD2
j_gene: TRBJ2-1
len: 14
v_gene: TRBV12-3/TRBV12-4
abundance: few